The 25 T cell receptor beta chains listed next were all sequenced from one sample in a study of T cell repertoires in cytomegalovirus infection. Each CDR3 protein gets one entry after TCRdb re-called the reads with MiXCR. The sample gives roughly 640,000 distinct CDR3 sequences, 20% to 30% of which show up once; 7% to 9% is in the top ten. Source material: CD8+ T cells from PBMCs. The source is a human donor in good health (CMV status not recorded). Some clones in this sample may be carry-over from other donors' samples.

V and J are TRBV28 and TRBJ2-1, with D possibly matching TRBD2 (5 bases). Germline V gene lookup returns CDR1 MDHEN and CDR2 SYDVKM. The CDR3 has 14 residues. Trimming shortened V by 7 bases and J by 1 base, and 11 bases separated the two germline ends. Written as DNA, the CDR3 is TGTGCCAGCACAGCGGTGGGGTCCTACAATGAGCAGTTCTTC. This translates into CASTAVGSYNEQFF.

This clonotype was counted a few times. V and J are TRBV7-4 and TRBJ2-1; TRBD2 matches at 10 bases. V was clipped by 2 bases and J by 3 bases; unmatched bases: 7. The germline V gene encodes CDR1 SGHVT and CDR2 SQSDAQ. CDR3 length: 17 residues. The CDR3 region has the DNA TGTGCCAGCAGCTTAAGGCTAGCGGGGGAACTCTACAATGAGCAGTTCTTC. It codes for CASSLRLAGELYNEQFF.

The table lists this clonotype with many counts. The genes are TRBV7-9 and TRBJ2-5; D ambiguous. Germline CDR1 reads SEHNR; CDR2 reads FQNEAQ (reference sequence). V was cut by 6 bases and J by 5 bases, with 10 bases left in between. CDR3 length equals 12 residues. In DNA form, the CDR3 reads TGTGCCAGCAGTTCAGATAAGGAGACCCAGTACTTC. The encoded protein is CASSSDKETQYF.

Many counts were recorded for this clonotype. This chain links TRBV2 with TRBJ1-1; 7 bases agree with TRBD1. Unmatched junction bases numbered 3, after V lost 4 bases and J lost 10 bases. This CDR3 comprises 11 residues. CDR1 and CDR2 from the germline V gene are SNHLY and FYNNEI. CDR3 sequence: CASSGTGGAFF. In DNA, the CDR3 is TGTGCCAGCAGTGGGACAGGCGGAGCTTTCTTT.

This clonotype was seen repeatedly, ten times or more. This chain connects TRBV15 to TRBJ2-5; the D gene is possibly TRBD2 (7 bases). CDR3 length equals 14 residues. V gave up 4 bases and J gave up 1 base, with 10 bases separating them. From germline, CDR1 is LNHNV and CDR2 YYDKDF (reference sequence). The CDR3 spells CATSTAGAQETQYF. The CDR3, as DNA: TGTGCCACCAGCACCGCGGGGGCCCAAGAGACCCAGTACTTC.

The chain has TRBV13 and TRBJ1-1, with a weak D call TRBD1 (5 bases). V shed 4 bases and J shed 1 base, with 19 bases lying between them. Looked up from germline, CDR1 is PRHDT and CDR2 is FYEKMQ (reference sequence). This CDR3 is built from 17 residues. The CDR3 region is CASSSPPDRGENTEAFF. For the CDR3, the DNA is TGTGCCAGCAGCTCACCCCCCGATCGGGGGGAGAACACTGAAGCTTTCTTT.

DNA for the CDR3: TGTGCCAGCAGCGCGACTAGCCAAGAGACCCAGTACTTC. Amino acid sequence: CASSATSQETQYF. The gene calls are TRBV7-3 and TRBJ2-5, with D possibly matching TRBD2 (6 bases). The CDR3 runs 13 residues. Germline V gene data show CDR1 as SGHTA and CDR2 as FQGTGA. Trimming left V 5 bases short and J 1 base short, with 8 bases between.

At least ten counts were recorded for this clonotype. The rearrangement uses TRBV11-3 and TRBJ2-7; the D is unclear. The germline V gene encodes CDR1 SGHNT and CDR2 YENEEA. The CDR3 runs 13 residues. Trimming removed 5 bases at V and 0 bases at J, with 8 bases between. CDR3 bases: TGTGCCAGCAGCGGAACAGACTCCTACGAGCAGTACTTC. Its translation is CASSGTDSYEQYF.

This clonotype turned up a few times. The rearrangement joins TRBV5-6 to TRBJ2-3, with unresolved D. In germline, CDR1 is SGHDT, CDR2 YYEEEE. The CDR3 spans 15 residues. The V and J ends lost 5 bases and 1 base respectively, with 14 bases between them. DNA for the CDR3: TGTGCCAGCAGGCGGTGGGCGCAACGCACAGATACGCAGTATTTT. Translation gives CASRRWAQRTDTQYF.

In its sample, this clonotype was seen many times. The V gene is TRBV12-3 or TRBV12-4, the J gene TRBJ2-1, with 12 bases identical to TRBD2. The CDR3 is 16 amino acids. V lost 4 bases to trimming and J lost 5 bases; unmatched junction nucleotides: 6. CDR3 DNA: TGTGCCAGCAGTTCGCTAGCGGGGGGGAGAAACAATGAGCAGTTCTTC. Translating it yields CASSSLAGGRNNEQFF.

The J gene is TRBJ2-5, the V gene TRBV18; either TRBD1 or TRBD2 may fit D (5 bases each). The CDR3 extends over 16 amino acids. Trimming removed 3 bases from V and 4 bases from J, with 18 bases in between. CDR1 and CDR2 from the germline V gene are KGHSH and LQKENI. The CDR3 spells CASSPRWIGDRETQYF. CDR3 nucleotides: TGTGCCAGCTCACCCCGATGGATAGGGGACCGAGAGACCCAGTACTTC.

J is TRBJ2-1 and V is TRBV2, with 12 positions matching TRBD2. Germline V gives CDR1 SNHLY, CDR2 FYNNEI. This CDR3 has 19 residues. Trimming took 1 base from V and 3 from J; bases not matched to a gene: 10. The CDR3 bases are TGTGCCAGCAGTGAAGAGACCTACTCTAGCGGGGGGGTCTACAATGAGCAGTTCTTC. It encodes CASSEETYSSGGVYNEQFF.

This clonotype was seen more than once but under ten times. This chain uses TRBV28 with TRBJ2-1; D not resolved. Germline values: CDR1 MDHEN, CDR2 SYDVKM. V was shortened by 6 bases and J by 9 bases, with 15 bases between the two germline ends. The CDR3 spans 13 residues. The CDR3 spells CASSQVEGGEQFF. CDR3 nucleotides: TGTGCCAGCAGCCAGGTCGAAGGTGGTGAGCAGTTCTTC.

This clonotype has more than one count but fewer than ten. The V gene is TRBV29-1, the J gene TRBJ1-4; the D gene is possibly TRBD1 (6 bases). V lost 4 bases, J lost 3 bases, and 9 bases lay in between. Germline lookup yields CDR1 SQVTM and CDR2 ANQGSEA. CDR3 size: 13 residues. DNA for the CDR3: TGCAGCGTTGTGGGGGGCCCTAATGAAAAACTGTTTTTT. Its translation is CSVVGGPNEKLFF.

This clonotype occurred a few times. The chain's CDR3 is CSVTGTGFYNEQFF. DNA for the CDR3: TGCAGCGTAACCGGGACAGGGTTTTACAATGAGCAGTTCTTC. V gene TRBV29-1 combines with J gene TRBJ2-1; 9 bases are shared with TRBD1. The CDR3 runs to 14 residues. CDR1 SQVTM and CDR2 ANQGSEA come from the germline V gene. With 6 bases clipped from V and 4 bases from J, the junction kept 7 bases outside the gene matches.

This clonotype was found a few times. CDR3: CASSHGQGVETQYF. In DNA form, the CDR3 reads TGTGCCAGCAGTCATGGACAGGGGGTCGAGACCCAGTACTTC. The rearrangement joins TRBV6-1 to TRBJ2-5; TRBD1 agrees at 10 bases. The V gene end was trimmed by 5 bases and the J gene end by 5 bases; junction bases not matched to a gene: 5. CDR3 length: 14 residues. The germline V gene encodes CDR1 MNHNS and CDR2 SASEGT.

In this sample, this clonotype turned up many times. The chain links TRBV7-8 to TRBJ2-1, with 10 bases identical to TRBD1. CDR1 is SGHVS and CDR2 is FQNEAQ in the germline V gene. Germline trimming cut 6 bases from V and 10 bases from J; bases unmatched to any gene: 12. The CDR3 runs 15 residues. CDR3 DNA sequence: TGTGCCAGCAGATCCGGGACAGGGGTATGGTCGGAGCAGTTCTTC. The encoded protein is CASRSGTGVWSEQFF.

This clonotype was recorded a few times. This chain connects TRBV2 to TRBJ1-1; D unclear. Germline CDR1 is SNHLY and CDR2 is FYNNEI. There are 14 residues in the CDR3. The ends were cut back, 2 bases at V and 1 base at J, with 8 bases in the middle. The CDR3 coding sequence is TGTGCCAGCAGTGAAACCCAGCCGAACACTGAAGCTTTCTTT. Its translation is CASSETQPNTEAFF.

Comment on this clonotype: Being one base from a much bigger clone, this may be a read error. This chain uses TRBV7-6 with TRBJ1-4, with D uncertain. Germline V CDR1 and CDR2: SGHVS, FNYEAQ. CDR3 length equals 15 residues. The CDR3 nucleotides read TGTGCCAGCAGCTTATTTGGAGCCTATAATGAAAAAGTGTTTTTT. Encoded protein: CASSLFGAYNEKVFF.

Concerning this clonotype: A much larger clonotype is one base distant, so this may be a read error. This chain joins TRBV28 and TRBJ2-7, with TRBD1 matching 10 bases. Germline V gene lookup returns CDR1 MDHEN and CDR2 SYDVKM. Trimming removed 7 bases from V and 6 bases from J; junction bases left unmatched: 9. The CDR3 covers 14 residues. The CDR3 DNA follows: TGTGCCAGCATCTGGGACAGGGGTAATTCCGAGCAGTACGTC. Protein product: CASIWDRGNSEQYV.

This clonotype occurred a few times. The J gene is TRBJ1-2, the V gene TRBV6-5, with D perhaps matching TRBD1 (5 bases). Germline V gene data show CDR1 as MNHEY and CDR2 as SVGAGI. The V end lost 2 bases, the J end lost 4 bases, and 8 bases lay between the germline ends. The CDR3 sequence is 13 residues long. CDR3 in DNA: TGTGCCAGCAGTTACGGAGGGGTCTATGGCTACACCTTC. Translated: CASSYGGVYGYTF.

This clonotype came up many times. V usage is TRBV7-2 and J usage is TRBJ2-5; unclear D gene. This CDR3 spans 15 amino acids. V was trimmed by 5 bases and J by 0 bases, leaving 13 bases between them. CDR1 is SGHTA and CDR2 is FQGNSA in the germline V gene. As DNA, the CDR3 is TGTGCCAGCAGCCAGCTTGAAACGGACCAAGAGACCCAGTACTTC. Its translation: CASSQLETDQETQYF.

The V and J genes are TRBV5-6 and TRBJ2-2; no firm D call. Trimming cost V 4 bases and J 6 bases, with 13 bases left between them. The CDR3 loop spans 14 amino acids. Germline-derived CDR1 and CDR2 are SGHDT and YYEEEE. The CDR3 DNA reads TGTGCCAGCAGCGGGATCCGGAGTTCCGGGGAGCTGTTTTTT. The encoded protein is CASSGIRSSGELFF. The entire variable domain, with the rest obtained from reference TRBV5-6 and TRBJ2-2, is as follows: DAGVTQSPTHLIKTRGQQVTLRCSPKSGHDTVSWYQQALGQGPQFIFQYYEEEERQRGNFPDRFSGHQFPNYSSELNVNALLLGDSALYLCASSGIRSSGELFFGEGSRLTVL.

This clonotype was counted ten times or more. CDR3 DNA: TGTGCCAGCACTCTGGAAGGGTCTCCGGAAGCTTTCTTT. It translates to CASTLEGSPEAFF. The rearrangement links TRBV12-3 or TRBV12-4 to TRBJ1-1; no clear D gene. CDR3 size: 13 residues. The V gene lost 7 bases and the J gene lost 8 bases, with 17 bases spanning the gap.

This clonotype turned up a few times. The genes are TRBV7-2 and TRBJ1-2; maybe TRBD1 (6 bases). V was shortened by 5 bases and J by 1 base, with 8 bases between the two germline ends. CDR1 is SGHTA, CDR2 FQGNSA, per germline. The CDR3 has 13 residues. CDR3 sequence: CASSGDINYGYTF. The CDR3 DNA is TGTGCCAGCAGCGGGGACATTAACTATGGCTACACCTTC.